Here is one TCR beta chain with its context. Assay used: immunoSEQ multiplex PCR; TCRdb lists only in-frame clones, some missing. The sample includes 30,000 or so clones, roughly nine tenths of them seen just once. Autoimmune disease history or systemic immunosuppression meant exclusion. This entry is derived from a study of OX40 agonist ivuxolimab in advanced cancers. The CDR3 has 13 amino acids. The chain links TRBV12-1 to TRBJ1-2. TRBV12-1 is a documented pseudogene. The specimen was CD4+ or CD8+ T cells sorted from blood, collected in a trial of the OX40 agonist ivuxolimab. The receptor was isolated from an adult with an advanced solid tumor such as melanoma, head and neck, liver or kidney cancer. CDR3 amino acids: CASSPYRTYGYTF. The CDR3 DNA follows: TGTGCCAGCAGCCCCTACCGTACCTATGGCTACACCTTC.